A single sample gave rise to the 4 T cell receptor beta chains below, sequenced in a study of sequential checkpoint blockade in melanoma. Documented treatment: randomized to nivolumab then ipilimumab (arm A) or the reverse (arm B). Libraries were prepared by immunoSEQ multiplex PCR; TCRdb keeps only in-frame clonotypes and omits some of them. Among about 8,000 clones listed, more than 55% were seen once. The sample in question was CD8+ T cells sorted from blood (inferred from file names), obtained from a patient given nivolumab and ipilimumab in sequence. These receptor sequences come from a human donor with melanoma.

This clone is labeled medium-sized. V gene TRBV2 combines with J gene TRBJ1-5; D possibly corresponds to TRBD1 (6 bases). Germline CDR1 SNHLY, CDR2 FYNNEI. Trimming left V 9 bases short and J 0 bases short, with 15 bases between. The CDR3 is 15 amino acids. This chain's CDR3 is CASSRTAYSNQPQHF. CDR3 nucleotides: TGTGCCAGTTCCCGGACAGCATATAGCAATCAGCCCCAGCATTTT.

This clone is judged medium-sized. The chain carries TRBV7-6 and TRBJ2-7; D is possibly TRBD1 (6 bases). Trimming left V 2 bases short and J 7 bases short, with 12 bases between. This CDR3 spans 13 amino acids. Germline loops: CDR1 SGHVS, CDR2 FNYEAQ. The CDR3 region is CASSLLQGGEQYF. Written as DNA, the CDR3 is TGTGCCAGCAGCTTACTACAGGGTGGGGAGCAGTACTTC. Together with reference TRBV7-6 and TRBJ2-7, the CDR3 gives the full variable domain: GAGVSQSPRYKVTKRGQDVALRCDPISGHVSLYWYRQALGQGPEFLTYFNYEAQQDKSGLPNDRFSAERPEGSISTLTIQRTEQRDSAMYRCASSLLQGGEQYFGPGTRLTVT.

This chain links TRBV5-1 with TRBJ1-5; 7 nucleotides align to TRBD1. Germline assignment: CDR1 SGHRS and CDR2 YFSETQ. V lost 0 bases to trimming and J lost 6 bases; unmatched junction nucleotides: 0. The CDR3 extends over 13 amino acids. The CDR3 DNA reads as TGCGCCAGCAGCTTGGAGGGGGCTCAGCCCCAGCATTTT. Translation: CASSLEGAQPQHF.

This clone was counted a few times. This chain links TRBV27 with TRBJ2-7; D is uncertain. Trimming took off 5 bases at V and 4 bases at J, with 9 bases between the two ends. This CDR3 comprises 12 residues. CDR1 MNHEY and CDR2 SMNVEV come from the germline V gene (reference sequence). In DNA, the CDR3 is TGTGCCAGCAGTACCTCCGGTTACGAGCAGTACTTC. Amino acid sequence: CASSTSGYEQYF.